A selection of T cell receptor beta chains follows, all from one sample in a study of monozygotic twins with inflammatory bowel disease. With the 5' RACE reads reprocessed, TCRdb shows one record per CDR3 protein and no DNA. The sample table sets out under 200,000 distinct CDR3 sequences. The sequencing input was blood. These receptors were collected from a human donor with ulcerative colitis or Crohn's disease, or a healthy co-twin of an affected twin (not recorded which). The CDR3 runs from the conserved cysteine through the conserved F or W.

j_call,v_call,cdr3_aa
TRBJ2-1,TRBV21-1,CASSNSPHRDEQFF
TRBJ1-1,TRBV7-2,CASSLAEGTEAFF
TRBJ2-1,TRBV2,CASSDGLAGDRYNEQFF
TRBJ1-6,TRBV12-3/TRBV12-4,CASTPMSSLENSPLHF
TRBJ1-1,TRBV12-3/TRBV12-4,CASTKMGGTEAFF
TRBJ2-1,TRBV6-2/TRBV6-3,CASEGGTSSYNEQFF
TRBJ2-7,TRBV5-6,CASSLAFRDSYEQYF
TRBJ2-4,TRBV11-2,CASSLDSFGAPAKNIQYF
TRBJ1-5,TRBV7-2,CASSLEPDQPQHF
TRBJ2-3,TRBV7-6,CASSLDGIPDTQYF
TRBJ2-1,TRBV5-1,CASDEGMASGRNEQFF
TRBJ2-3,TRBV6-2/TRBV6-3,CASTGTDTQYF
TRBJ2-3,TRBV7-3,CASSLTLGDTQYF
TRBJ2-3,TRBV12-3/TRBV12-4,CASSLPWTSADTQYF
TRBJ1-6,TRBV5-4,CASSFRQGANSPLHF
TRBJ2-5,TRBV7-7,CASSLVGGRAQETQYF
TRBJ2-1,TRBV11-2,CASSSPSAGGRNEQFF
TRBJ2-7,TRBV29-1,CSASGGENSYEQYF
TRBJ2-1,TRBV29-1,CSVEASFDPFF
TRBJ1-5,TRBV12-3/TRBV12-4,CASSPTVSNQPQHF
TRBJ2-7,TRBV12-3/TRBV12-4,CASRSGTSGHYEQYF
TRBJ2-5,TRBV6-2/TRBV6-3,CASRDWLQETQYF
TRBJ1-6,TRBV28,CASSSSNSPLHF
TRBJ1-2,TRBV5-1,CASSLELKRYTF
TRBJ1-2,TRBV20-1,CSARVGTGNYGYTF
TRBJ2-1,TRBV6-1,CASSEMWEQFF
TRBJ2-1,TRBV2,CATSGTSGSNEQFF
TRBJ2-7,TRBV6-1,CASTTLKGQGKNEQYF
TRBJ1-2,TRBV11-2,CASSPGGTWNTF
TRBJ2-1,TRBV7-3,CASSLNPAGGIYNEQFF
TRBJ2-1,TRBV6-5,CASSYSYRAGGPDEQFF
TRBJ1-2,TRBV9,CASSVVAGGGYGYTF
TRBJ2-1,TRBV20-1,CSASGLAVRYNEQFF
TRBJ1-1,TRBV6-2/TRBV6-3,CASSSRPAGNTEAFF
TRBJ1-4,TRBV6-1,CASGRQGGNEKLFF
TRBJ2-7,TRBV21-1,CASSKGVLFVDEQYF
TRBJ2-5,TRBV4-1,CASSQDNPAGLETQYF
TRBJ2-2,TRBV10-2,CATLGILITGELFF
TRBJ2-1,TRBV5-1,CASSLAGPSSYNEQFF
TRBJ2-7,TRBV6-5,CASSRRANYEQYF
TRBJ1-6,TRBV3-1,CASSLVATNSPLHF
TRBJ2-2,TRBV7-8,CASSSRDRVLTGELFF
TRBJ2-7,TRBV18,CASSPPMGNNRRPYEQYF
TRBJ2-1,TRBV9,CASSVVNSGPISYNEQFF
TRBJ2-7,TRBV11-2,CASSYTGSVSYEQYF
TRBJ1-1,TRBV30,CAWKGVGTEAFF
TRBJ2-7,TRBV20-1,CSALTAERAHWEQYF
TRBJ1-6,TRBV2,CASSERSSYNSPLHF
TRBJ2-1,TRBV6-1,CASSRGRGTGRYNEQFF
TRBJ2-4,TRBV5-6,CASSLYATAKNIQYF
TRBJ2-1,TRBV11-2,CASSLGGTPNEQFF
TRBJ2-2,TRBV7-9,CASIRQLNTGELFF
TRBJ2-4,TRBV5-1,CASSLAPTSGGGNIQYF
TRBJ1-2,TRBV3-1,CASTGQNYGYTF